The present TCR beta chain was sequenced within a study of T cells in Graves' hyperthyroidism and ophthalmopathy. General study results and limits: Model predictions of ophthalmopathy came a median 6.5 months before onset.

CDR1 and CDR2 (germline): MDHEN, SYDVKM. V was clipped by 5 bases and J by 6 bases; unmatched bases: 4. The CDR3 is 13 residues long. RNA transcripts were the template for amplifying TCR beta CDR3 regions. With the HTBI primer set, the TCR CDR3 went through a first round of RT-PCR. TCRdb redid the calling of the multiplex PCR reads with MiXCR, one entry per CDR3 protein. The repertoire holds fewer than 450,000 distinct CDR3 sequences, with 13% to 15% as singletons. PBMCs were collected from an approximately 10 ml volume of fresh peripheral blood. This clonotype was seen at least ten times. Its antigen is undetermined.

This sequence was found in a woman aged 55-75 years with Graves' ophthalmopathy. This rearrangement joins TRBV28 to TRBJ2-1; TRBD2 agrees at 7 bases. The sample taken for sequencing was blood. Written as DNA, the CDR3 is TGTGCCAGCAGTCGTGGGAGGGGCAATGAGCAGTTCTTC. Translation: CASSRGRGNEQFF.